The clone carrying this TCR beta chain turned up a few times. The antigen is unknown. The data were obtained in a study of beta chain features in type 1 diabetes. Study-level findings and limits: Type 1 diabetes patients had TCRB CDR3s that were shorter (moderately but significantly so) in all four CD4+ subsets.

The isolated RNA, all of it, was reverse transcribed, so expressed TCRB transcripts were what got sequenced. Clones were read by immunoSEQ multiplex PCR, and TCRdb kept only the in-frame ones, dropping some. Among roughly 260,000 clones listed, around 20% were seen once. The CDR3 contains 14 residues. The germline V gene has CDR1 SGHDT and CDR2 YYEEEE. V lost 5 bases and J lost 3; bases outside the gene matches: 3. This TCR was recovered from a woman in her thirties or forties with type 1 diabetes. The chain joins TRBV5-6 to TRBJ2-7, with 12 positions matching TRBD1. The sample consisted of naive CD4+ T cells from blood. The CDR3 DNA reads TGTGCCAGCAGGGGACAGGGGGCAGGCTACGAGCAGTACTTC. Its translation is CASRGQGAGYEQYF.